The rows below give T cell receptor beta chains drawn from one sample of a study of vaccination effects on CD4 cells after COVID-19. Libraries were prepared by immunoSEQ multiplex PCR; TCRdb keeps only in-frame clonotypes and omits some of them. Counted here are 31,000 or so clones, around three quarters occurring once; the ten biggest clones make up 3.5% to 4%. For these receptors, no antigen is known. Source: CD4+ T cells from PBMCs cultured without peptide, taken before COVID-19 vaccination. These receptors were taken from a human donor who received a COVID-19 vaccine. Each CDR3 is given with its conserved first and last residue. A D gene is named only where the DNA matches it firmly. Not every row has a clone size; where given, it reads once, few, many or a size class.

cdr3_nt	cdr3_aa	clone_size	v_call	j_call	d_call
TGTGCCAGCAGTTTAAATCCCAAGGGACCCTACGAGCAGTACTTC	CASSLNPKGPYEQYF	.	TRBV27	TRBJ2-7	.
TGTGCCAGCAGCTTGCTTCTGGAGGGCTACACCTTC	CASSLLLEGYTF	.	TRBV7-9	TRBJ1-2	.
TGTGCCAGCAGCGTAAACAGGGTTGGGGATTCTAGACCCTTC	CASSVNRVGDSRPF	.	TRBV9	TRBJ1-2	.
TGTGCCAGCAGCTTAGTACTAGCGGGACTAGAGACCCAGTACTTC	CASSLVLAGLETQYF	few	TRBV7-9	TRBJ2-5	TRBD2
TGCAGCGTTGCAACGGGACAGGGAATCGGCGGAGCAGCCTACGAGCAGTACTTC	CSVATGQGIGGAAYEQYF	.	TRBV29-1	TRBJ2-7	TRBD1
TGTGCCAGCAGCTTAGATCAGCTGGGCACTAACTATGGCTACACCTTC	CASSLDQLGTNYGYTF	.	TRBV11-2	TRBJ1-2	.
TGTGCCATCAGTATGGCAGGGAGCCACTATGGCTACACCTTC	CAISMAGSHYGYTF	.	TRBV10-3	TRBJ1-2	.
TGTGCCAGCAGCTTTGACAGGGGGGGGTTAGGGCCCCAGCATTTT	CASSFDRGGLGPQHF	.	TRBV7-8	TRBJ1-5	TRBD1
TGTGCCAGCAGCCAAGGTGGGATATTTGATTGGACAGGGGTGAACACTGAAGCTTTCTTT	CASSQGGIFDWTGVNTEAFF	.	TRBV14	TRBJ1-1	TRBD1
TGCGCCAGCAGCGCTGCGGACCCAACTAATGAAAAACTGTTTTTT	CASSAADPTNEKLFF	.	TRBV5-1	TRBJ1-4	.
TGTGCCAGCAGCCCCGCTACGAGACTAGCGGGGGGGGTCTACAATGAGCAGTTCTTC	CASSPATRLAGGVYNEQFF	once	TRBV7-2	TRBJ2-1	TRBD2
TGTGCCTGGACCATTCGCCATTTTGGGGCCAATGAGCAGTTCTTC	CAWTIRHFGANEQFF	.	TRBV30	TRBJ2-1	.
TGCGCCAGCAGCATTGACAGTAATCAGCCCCAGCATTTT	CASSIDSNQPQHF	.	TRBV5-1	TRBJ1-5	.
TGTGCCAGCAGTGATTTGGCGGGAGGGGACAATGAGCAGTTCTTC	CASSDLAGGDNEQFF	.	TRBV2	TRBJ2-1	TRBD2
TGTGCCAGTAGTATAGGACATAGCAATCAGCCCCAGCATTTT	CASSIGHSNQPQHF	once	TRBV19	TRBJ1-5	.
TGTGCCAGCAGCTTAGGACCCACCACAGATACGCAGTATTTT	CASSLGPTTDTQYF	.	TRBV11-2	TRBJ2-3	.
TGCAGCGGCCTTGACAGGGGGCGCCTGGTGAACACTGAAGCTTTCTTT	CSGLDRGRLVNTEAFF	.	TRBV29-1	TRBJ1-1	TRBD1
TGTGCCAGCAGCCAGGACACCGGAGCAGGCGGCTACACCTTC	CASSQDTGAGGYTF	.	TRBV7-9	TRBJ1-2	.
TGTGCCAGCCACGGGACCCCTAAAGATGGCTACACCTTC	CASHGTPKDGYTF	.	TRBV5-4	TRBJ1-2	.
TGTGCCAGCAGTGAACAGGACCATGATAATTCACCCCTCCACTTT	CASSEQDHDNSPLHF	.	TRBV2	TRBJ1-6	.
TGTGCCAGCAGTTTCAGGGGGCGATCGGAGACCCAGTACTTC	CASSFRGRSETQYF	.	TRBV27	TRBJ2-5	TRBD1
TGCGCCAGCAGCTTGGGGGACAGGTTGGCGTACAATGAGCAGTTCTTC	CASSLGDRLAYNEQFF	.	TRBV5-1	TRBJ2-1	TRBD1
TGCGCCAGCAGCCAAGATGCAGGGCCCTACGAGCAGTACTTC	CASSQDAGPYEQYF	.	TRBV4-1	TRBJ2-7	.
TGTGCCAGCAGGAAGGAATCGGGATTGAACACTGAAGCTTTCTTT	CASRKESGLNTEAFF	.	TRBV4-2	TRBJ1-1	.
TGTGCCAGCAGCTTGTTGACAGGGGGGAATTCACCCCTCCACTTT	CASSLLTGGNSPLHF	.	TRBV5-5	TRBJ1-6	TRBD1
TGTGCCAGCAGTTACTCGGGGCGGAGCTCCTACGAGCAGTACTTC	CASSYSGRSSYEQYF	.	TRBV6-2/TRBV6-3	TRBJ2-7	.
TGTGCCAGCAGCTTGGCCCTGAGTAGCGGGGGGAGTGGTGAGCAGTTCTTC	CASSLALSSGGSGEQFF	.	TRBV5-4	TRBJ2-1	TRBD2
TGTGCCAGCAGCTTAGCAGGGCGTGGTAGCACAGATACGCAGTATTTT	CASSLAGRGSTDTQYF	few	TRBV11-3	TRBJ2-3	.
TGTGCCAGCAACTCGGACGGACTTAATCAGCCCCAGCATTTT	CASNSDGLNQPQHF	.	TRBV21-1	TRBJ1-5	.
TGTGCCAGTAGTAGGTACTGGCAGCCCCAGCATTTT	CASSRYWQPQHF	.	TRBV19	TRBJ1-5	.
TGTGCCAGCAGCGGGCCGGGACAGGGAAATTCACCCCTCCACTTT	CASSGPGQGNSPLHF	.	TRBV3-1/TRBV3-2	TRBJ1-6	TRBD1
TGTGCCAGCACCTATAGCGGGGGTACGCAGTATTTT	CASTYSGGTQYF	.	TRBV27	TRBJ2-3	TRBD2
TGTGCCAGCAGCTTAACGGGGCAGGGGGCCTACGAGCAGTACTTC	CASSLTGQGAYEQYF	.	TRBV7-8	TRBJ2-7	TRBD1
TGTGCCAGCTGGACAGGGGGGAACACTGAAGCTTTCTTT	CASWTGGNTEAFF	.	TRBV27	TRBJ1-1	TRBD1
TGCGCCAGCAGCCCGATCAGGGGGGACACCGGGGAGCTGTTTTTT	CASSPIRGDTGELFF	.	TRBV4-1	TRBJ2-2	.
TGTGCCAGCAGTGCGCACCTTGAGCAGTTCTTC	CASSAHLEQFF	.	TRBV25-1	TRBJ2-1	.
TGTGCCAGCTCACCGGGGCAGGGGACTTACTACGAGCAGTACTTC	CASSPGQGTYYEQYF	.	TRBV18	TRBJ2-7	.
TGTGCCATCAGTGAAGGTAGCGGGAGTGGGAATGAGCAGTTCTTC	CAISEGSGSGNEQFF	.	TRBV10-3	TRBJ2-1	TRBD2
TGTGCCTGGAAACTAGGACAGGTGAACACTGAAGCTTTCTTT	CAWKLGQVNTEAFF	.	TRBV30	TRBJ1-1	TRBD1
TGTGCCAGCAGCCAAGCGGGCGGAGAGACCCAGTACTTC	CASSQAGGETQYF	few	TRBV3-1/TRBV3-2	TRBJ2-5	.
TGTGCCAGCAGGCCTACAGGGATCCGGAATCAGCCCCAGCATTTT	CASRPTGIRNQPQHF	once	TRBV27	TRBJ1-5	.
TGTGCCAGCAGGCGCGCGGGGGTGAACACTGAAGCTTTCTTT	CASRRAGVNTEAFF	few	TRBV3-1/TRBV3-2	TRBJ1-1	.
TGTGCCAGCAGTTTAGTTGTCGCCGAGCAGTACTTC	CASSLVVAEQYF	.	TRBV12-3/TRBV12-4	TRBJ2-7	.
TGTGCCAGCAGCTTAGCCGGGGGGGCCTACAATGAGCAGTTCTTC	CASSLAGGAYNEQFF	few	TRBV11-2	TRBJ2-1	TRBD2
TGTGCCAGCAGCCAGGGACCGAGCGCCGGGGAGCTGTTTTTT	CASSQGPSAGELFF	once	TRBV4-2	TRBJ2-2	.
TGTGCCAGCTCACCACCGAGAAGCGGGCAGGCAGATACGCAGTATTTT	CASSPPRSGQADTQYF	.	TRBV18	TRBJ2-3	.
TGTGCCAGCACCCAGGGCCTCACTGAAGCTTTCTTT	CASTQGLTEAFF	few	TRBV6-5	TRBJ1-1	.
TGCGCCAGCAGCTCCCGGGGGAGCACAGATACGCAGTATTTT	CASSSRGSTDTQYF	.	TRBV5-1	TRBJ2-3	.
TGTGCCAGCAGCTTCGCAAGACGGGGAAGCTCCTACGAGCAGTACTTC	CASSFARRGSSYEQYF	few	TRBV11-2	TRBJ2-7	.
TGCGCCAGCAGCTTTTCCAGATCTGAAGCTTTCTTT	CASSFSRSEAFF	.	TRBV5-1	TRBJ1-1	.